Listed below are T cell receptor beta chains from one sample, sequenced in a study of PD-1 blockade in classical Hodgkin lymphoma. Assay: immunoSEQ multiplex PCR; the TCRdb copy retains only in-frame clones and omits some. Seen here are tens of thousands of clones, more than 90% observed once, and the top ten hold around 9.7%. The specimen was peripheral blood mononuclear cells (PBMCs), collected at baseline. The source of these receptors is a human donor with classical Hodgkin lymphoma. Both conserved end residues are part of each CDR3. D genes are given only for firm matches. Size is stated for part of the rows, as once, few or many counts, or as a class when the clone is expanded.

clone size: -
CDR3 length: 13
J gene: TRBJ2-7
V gene: TRBV11-2
D gene: -
CDR3 protein: CASSPSFSYEQYF
CDR3 DNA: TGTGCCAGCAGCCCCAGTTTCTCCTACGAGCAGTACTTC

clone size: few
CDR3 length: 15
J gene: TRBJ2-5
V gene: TRBV18
D gene: TRBD2
CDR3 protein: CASSHHGGRQETQYF
CDR3 DNA: TGTGCCAGCTCCCACCACGGCGGGAGGCAAGAGACCCAGTACTTC

clone size: -
CDR3 length: 14
J gene: TRBJ2-7
V gene: TRBV5-6
D gene: TRBD2
CDR3 protein: CASSFLLAGVEQYF
CDR3 DNA: TGTGCCAGCAGCTTTTTACTAGCGGGGGTTGAGCAGTACTTC

clone size: -
CDR3 length: 13
J gene: TRBJ2-5
V gene: TRBV5-6
D gene: -
CDR3 protein: CASSLVSEETQYF
CDR3 DNA: TGTGCCAGCAGCTTGGTGTCAGAAGAGACCCAGTACTTC

clone size: -
CDR3 length: 13
J gene: TRBJ2-2
V gene: TRBV9
D gene: TRBD1
CDR3 protein: CASSVGTAGELFF
CDR3 DNA: TGTGCCAGCAGCGTTGGGACAGCCGGGGAGCTGTTTTTT

clone size: -
CDR3 length: 17
J gene: TRBJ2-4
V gene: TRBV7-6
D gene: TRBD2
CDR3 protein: CASSLGPSGSVENIQYF
CDR3 DNA: TGTGCCAGCAGCTTAGGTCCTAGCGGGAGTGTGGAGAACATTCAGTACTTC

clone size: -
CDR3 length: 15
J gene: TRBJ1-2
V gene: TRBV9
D gene: -
CDR3 protein: CASSPRRGGLYGYTF
CDR3 DNA: TGTGCCAGCAGCCCCCGCCGAGGGGGGCTTTATGGCTACACCTTC

clone size: -
CDR3 length: 16
J gene: TRBJ1-5
V gene: TRBV7-8
D gene: -
CDR3 protein: CASSQLQGYSNQPQHF
CDR3 DNA: TGTGCCAGCAGCCAATTACAGGGCTATAGCAATCAGCCCCAGCATTTT

clone size: -
CDR3 length: 15
J gene: TRBJ2-5
V gene: TRBV5-1
D gene: TRBD2
CDR3 protein: CASSLPLAGHQTQYF
CDR3 DNA: TGCGCCAGCAGCTTGCCATTAGCGGGCCATCAGACCCAGTACTTC

clone size: -
CDR3 length: 18
J gene: TRBJ1-3
V gene: TRBV28
D gene: TRBD1
CDR3 protein: CASSSSRTGGRAGNTIYF
CDR3 DNA: TGTGCCAGCAGTTCTTCCCGGACAGGCGGAAGAGCTGGAAACACCATATATTTT

clone size: few
CDR3 length: 16
J gene: TRBJ2-7
V gene: TRBV27
D gene: -
CDR3 protein: CASSWLGEGVSGEQYF
CDR3 DNA: TGTGCCAGCAGTTGGCTCGGAGAGGGAGTCTCTGGGGAGCAGTACTTC

clone size: -
CDR3 length: 17
J gene: TRBJ2-6
V gene: TRBV2
D gene: TRBD1
CDR3 protein: CASSGGQGESGANVLTF
CDR3 DNA: TGTGCCAGCAGTGGTGGACAGGGAGAGTCTGGGGCCAACGTCCTGACTTTC

clone size: -
CDR3 length: 14
J gene: TRBJ1-4
V gene: TRBV28
D gene: -
CDR3 protein: CASSFFRDNEKLFF
CDR3 DNA: TGTGCCAGCAGTTTCTTCAGGGATAATGAAAAACTGTTTTTT

clone size: -
CDR3 length: 13
J gene: TRBJ2-7
V gene: TRBV27
D gene: -
CDR3 protein: CASSNQGTYEQYF
CDR3 DNA: TGTGCCAGCAGTAACCAGGGGACCTACGAGCAGTACTTC

clone size: -
CDR3 length: 18
J gene: TRBJ2-3
V gene: TRBV9
D gene: TRBD2
CDR3 protein: CASSGGGVAGGPADTQYF
CDR3 DNA: TGTGCCAGCAGCGGAGGTGGGGTAGCGGGAGGGCCAGCAGATACGCAGTATTTT

clone size: -
CDR3 length: 14
J gene: TRBJ1-1
V gene: TRBV5-1
D gene: -
CDR3 protein: CASSGGASWTESFF
CDR3 DNA: TGCGCCAGCAGCGGGGGGGCTTCATGGACGGAGTCTTTCTTT

clone size: -
CDR3 length: 14
J gene: TRBJ1-2
V gene: TRBV6-5
D gene: TRBD1
CDR3 protein: CASSVQGAQSGYTF
CDR3 DNA: TGTGCCAGCAGTGTACAGGGGGCCCAAAGTGGCTACACCTTC

clone size: -
CDR3 length: 14
J gene: TRBJ1-6
V gene: TRBV5-8
D gene: -
CDR3 protein: CASSLAANNSPLHF
CDR3 DNA: TGTGCCAGCAGCTTGGCCGCTAATAATTCACCCCTCCACTTT

clone size: -
CDR3 length: 13
J gene: TRBJ2-5
V gene: TRBV7-7
D gene: -
CDR3 protein: CASSLRRKETQYF
CDR3 DNA: TGTGCCAGCAGCTTAAGGCGGAAAGAGACCCAGTACTTC

clone size: -
CDR3 length: 13
J gene: TRBJ2-2
V gene: TRBV19
D gene: -
CDR3 protein: CASTRQNTGELFF
CDR3 DNA: TGTGCCAGTACCAGACAAAACACCGGGGAGCTGTTTTTT

clone size: -
CDR3 length: 11
J gene: TRBJ2-5
V gene: TRBV18
D gene: -
CDR3 protein: CASSPRETQYF
CDR3 DNA: TGTGCCAGCTCACCACGAGAGACCCAGTACTTC

clone size: -
CDR3 length: 13
J gene: TRBJ2-1
V gene: TRBV11-1
D gene: TRBD2
CDR3 protein: CASSSASGSEQFF
CDR3 DNA: TGTGCCAGCAGTTCGGCTAGCGGGAGTGAGCAGTTCTTC

clone size: -
CDR3 length: 16
J gene: TRBJ2-1
V gene: TRBV25-1
D gene: TRBD2
CDR3 protein: CASSVGPLAAYNEQFF
CDR3 DNA: TGTGCCAGCAGTGTTGGTCCCCTAGCGGCTTACAATGAGCAGTTCTTC

clone size: -
CDR3 length: 13
J gene: TRBJ1-4
V gene: TRBV6-5
D gene: -
CDR3 protein: CASARWSNEKLFF
CDR3 DNA: TGTGCCAGCGCTCGATGGTCTAATGAAAAACTGTTTTTT

clone size: -
CDR3 length: 13
J gene: TRBJ2-5
V gene: TRBV6-6
D gene: -
CDR3 protein: CASRKGGEETQYF
CDR3 DNA: TGTGCCAGCAGGAAGGGCGGGGAAGAGACCCAGTACTTC

clone size: -
CDR3 length: 19
J gene: TRBJ2-1
V gene: TRBV11-2
D gene: TRBD2
CDR3 protein: CASSTLGLAGPLLYNEQFF
CDR3 DNA: TGTGCCAGCAGTACACTGGGACTAGCGGGGCCCCTCCTATACAATGAGCAGTTCTTC

clone size: -
CDR3 length: 22
J gene: TRBJ2-2
V gene: TRBV27
D gene: TRBD2
CDR3 protein: CASSPYGRLAGLSTLNTGELFF
CDR3 DNA: TGTGCCAGCAGTCCTTATGGTCGGCTAGCGGGATTGAGTACCCTTAACACCGGGGAGCTGTTTTTT

clone size: -
CDR3 length: 14
J gene: TRBJ2-7
V gene: TRBV5-4
D gene: -
CDR3 protein: CASSYTGGRYEQYF
CDR3 DNA: TGTGCCAGCAGCTACACTGGGGGACGCTACGAGCAGTACTTC

clone size: -
CDR3 length: 12
J gene: TRBJ2-5
V gene: TRBV27
D gene: -
CDR3 protein: CASSFSGGTQYF
CDR3 DNA: TGTGCCAGCAGTTTCTCCGGGGGGACCCAGTACTTC

clone size: -
CDR3 length: 14
J gene: TRBJ2-7
V gene: TRBV5-8
D gene: -
CDR3 protein: CASSLGSLAYEQYF
CDR3 DNA: TGTGCCAGCAGCTTGGGTTCCCTAGCTTACGAGCAGTACTTC

clone size: once
CDR3 length: 15
J gene: TRBJ2-2
V gene: TRBV9
D gene: -
CDR3 protein: CASSVAGHNTGELFF
CDR3 DNA: TGTGCCAGCAGCGTAGCCGGACATAACACCGGGGAGCTGTTTTTT

clone size: -
CDR3 length: 16
J gene: TRBJ2-5
V gene: TRBV28
D gene: -
CDR3 protein: CASSPRFLRYQETQYF
CDR3 DNA: TGTGCCAGCAGTCCCCGCTTCCTCCGGTACCAAGAGACCCAGTACTTC